This TCR beta chain was identified in a study of CD8 T cells in ankylosing spondylitis. Study outcomes and limitations: Made up of about eight highly homologous variants, a TCR beta motif appeared characteristic of ankylosing spondylitis blood.

The CDR3 is 16 amino acids. Trimming removed 0 bases from V and 5 bases from J; junction bases left unmatched: 8. This clonotype was counted only a few times. Its antigen is currently unknown. A single record per CDR3 protein comes from TCRdb applying MiXCR to the 5' RACE reads. The sample has roughly 670,000 distinct CDR3 sequences, 15% to 20% seen once. The TCR originated in a male donor with ankylosing spondylitis. What was sequenced was blood, either unsorted or a sorted T cell fraction (not recorded which). The V gene is TRBV12-3 or TRBV12-4, the J gene TRBJ2-7; 9 bases agree with TRBD1. Here the CDR3 reads CASSLAGGQGSDEQYF. Written as DNA, the CDR3 is TGTGCCAGCAGTTTAGCGGGCGGACAGGGGAGCGACGAGCAGTACTTC.